Following are 17 T cell receptor beta chains from one sample sequenced in a study of spatial heterogeneity in lung cancer. Each CDR3 protein gets one entry after TCRdb re-called the 5' RACE reads with MiXCR. The sample gives some 38,000 distinct CDR3 sequences, 7.5% to 8% of which show up once; roughly 28% is in the top ten. Time point of the sample: sample taken at primary tumor resection. Without sorting, whole RNA was sequenced from tumor, nontumor lung or frozen PBMC. Sequencing was performed on PBMCs, taken at surgery. These receptors originate from a male donor with early-stage non-small cell lung cancer.

This clonotype was observed many times. The chain couples TRBV27 to TRBJ2-7, with a weak D call TRBD2 (6 bases). The CDR3 sequence is 14 residues long. V dropped 3 bases and J dropped 7 bases, with 16 bases sitting between them. The germline V gene encodes CDR1 MNHEY and CDR2 SMNVEV (reference sequence). The chain's CDR3 is CASSFGQGGGEQYF. CDR3 nucleotide sequence: TGTGCCAGCAGTTTCGGGCAGGGAGGAGGAGAGCAGTACTTC.

With respect to this clonotype: This may stem from a read error, because a much larger clone lies one nucleotide away. The V and J genes are TRBV4-2 and TRBJ1-2, with D perhaps matching TRBD1 (6 bases). Per germline, CDR1 LGHNA and CDR2 YNFKEQ. Trimming stripped 3 bases from V and 9 bases from J, with 14 bases between. CDR3 size: 13 residues. The CDR3 sequence is CASSQSGRGSYTF. In nucleotides, the CDR3 is TGTGCCAGCAGCCAGTCAGGGAGGGGGAGCTACACCTTC.

This clonotype has at least ten counts. The V gene is TRBV7-2, the J gene TRBJ2-1; TRBD2 might be the D (6 bases). The V end lost 1 base, the J end lost 7 bases, and 11 bases lay between the germline ends. The CDR3 spans 14 residues. The V gene's germline CDR1 is SGHTA and CDR2 FQGNSA. CDR3 in amino acids: CASSLGPSANEQFF. CDR3 sequence (DNA): TGTGCCAGCAGCTTAGGTCCTAGCGCGAATGAGCAGTTCTTC.

This clonotype was recorded many times. The chain combines TRBV4-1 with TRBJ2-3; either TRBD1 or TRBD2 may supply D (7 bases each). This CDR3 comprises 17 residues. V lost 4 bases, J lost 1 base, and 18 bases lay in between. Germline CDR1 and CDR2: MGHRA and YSYEKL. CDR3 nucleotides: TGCGCCAGCAGCCCGCGAGGGGGCGGGGGTCGCACAGATACGCAGTATTTT. Its protein product is CASSPRGGGGRTDTQYF.

This clonotype was detected many times. The chain carries TRBV6-2 or TRBV6-3 and TRBJ2-7, with D possibly matching TRBD2 (6 bases). The CDR3 loop spans 15 amino acids. Germline assignment: CDR1 MNHEY and CDR2 SVGEGT. Trimming left V 6 bases short and J 1 base short, with 16 bases between. In DNA, the CDR3 is TGTGCCAGCAGCATCCCCTGGGACTTTTCCTACGAGCAGTACTTC. It is translated as CASSIPWDFSYEQYF.

This clonotype was seen a few times. This chain uses TRBV20-1 with TRBJ1-2; 9 nucleotides align to TRBD1. The junction had 12 bases not matched to a gene; V was cut back by 3 bases and J by 7 bases. CDR3 length: 15 residues. Looked up from germline, CDR1 is DFQATT and CDR2 is SNEGSKA (reference sequence). This chain's CDR3 is CSARKPGTGTSGYTF. For the CDR3, the DNA is TGCAGTGCTAGGAAACCCGGGACAGGGACTTCTGGCTACACCTTC.

This clonotype was counted between two and nine times. V and J are TRBV28 and TRBJ1-4, with unresolved D. The V gene's germline CDR1 is MDHEN and CDR2 SYDVKM. The CDR3 has 12 residues. Trimming shortened V by 6 bases and J by 6 bases, and 8 bases separated the two germline ends. The CDR3 loop is CASSLLDEKLFF. Here the CDR3 DNA reads TGTGCCAGCAGCCTATTGGATGAAAAACTGTTTTTT.

This clonotype occurred a few times. V gene TRBV12-3 or TRBV12-4 combines with J gene TRBJ2-2; a weak D match, TRBD1 (7 bases). The CDR3 sequence is 14 residues long. Between the trimmed V and J ends, which lost 6 bases and 3 bases, there was a span of 11 bases. The CDR3 DNA reads as TGTGCCAGCAGGGGCGGGACAGACACCGGGGAGCTGTTTTTT. This gives the protein CASRGGTDTGELFF.

This clonotype was detected a few times. V usage is TRBV5-1 and J usage is TRBJ2-1; either TRBD1 or TRBD2 may fit D (5 bases each). The CDR3 consists of 13 residues. V lost 4 bases, J lost 5 bases, and 10 bases lay in between. CDR1 is SGHRS and CDR2 is YFSETQ in the germline V gene. CDR3 in DNA: TGCGCCAGCAGCCCGGGACCCGACAATGAGCAGTTCTTC. It codes for CASSPGPDNEQFF.

At least ten counts were recorded for this clonotype. V is TRBV20-1 and J is TRBJ2-1; 7 nucleotides line up with TRBD2. Looked up from germline, CDR1 is DFQATT and CDR2 is SNEGSKA (reference sequence). The CDR3 consists of 14 residues. The junction had 10 bases not matched to a gene; V was cut back by 8 bases and J by 3 bases. In DNA, the CDR3 is TGCAGTTCGACAGCGGGACGGGGCTACAATGAGCAGTTCTTC. This translates into CSSTAGRGYNEQFF.

About this clonotype itself: With a much larger clone just one base away, this may be a read error. The chain carries TRBV20-1 and TRBJ2-7, with D maybe TRBD2 (5 bases). CDR1 and CDR2 from the germline V gene are DFQATT and SNEGSKA (reference sequence). The CDR3 loop spans 12 amino acids. CDR3 amino acids: CSASGDSYEQCF. CDR3 DNA: TGCAGTGCTAGCGGGGATTCCTACGAGCAGTGCTTC.

In its sample, this clonotype was seen a few times. The J gene is TRBJ2-7, the V gene TRBV20-1; 15 nucleotides line up with TRBD2. The CDR3 runs to 15 residues. Germline CDR1 and CDR2: DFQATT and SNEGSKA (reference sequence). The CDR3 DNA reads as TGCAGCGCCTACGGGACTAGCGGGGGGTTCTACGAGCAGTACTTC. Its protein is CSAYGTSGGFYEQYF.

The rearrangement links TRBV9 to TRBJ1-6, with D tentatively TRBD1 (6 bases). CDR1 and CDR2 from the germline V gene are SGDLS and YYNGEE. V was clipped by 4 bases and J by 5 bases, with 16 bases between them. This CDR3 has 16 residues. CDR3 sequence: CASSKSWTVNNSPLHF. CDR3 sequence (DNA): TGTGCCAGCAGCAAGAGTTGGACAGTAAATAATTCACCCCTCCACTTT.

This clonotype was recorded only once. This may come from a read error, since a much larger clone is one base off. The chain links TRBV20-1 to TRBJ1-2, with D possibly TRBD1 on 5 matching bases. The germline CDR1 and CDR2 sequences are DFQATT and SNEGSKA (reference sequence). V was clipped by 3 bases and J by 3 bases, with 14 bases between them. There are 14 residues in the CDR3. CDR3 bases: TGCAGTGCTAGGAGGACAAGGGTAGACTATGGCTACACCTTC. Amino acid sequence: CSARRTRVDYGYTF.

CDR3 amino acids: CAWSSRGGANVLTF. CDR3 nucleotide sequence: TGTGCCTGGAGTTCCCGCGGAGGGGCCAACGTCCTGACTTTC. The chain links TRBV30 to TRBJ2-6, with D unresolved. Germline values: CDR1 GTSNPN, CDR2 SVGIG (reference sequence). The CDR3 length is 14 residues. Trimming stripped 2 bases from V and 4 bases from J, with 9 bases between. Full variable domain (remainder filled in from reference TRBV30 and TRBJ2-6): SQTIHQWPATLVQPVGSPLSLECTVEGTSNPNLYWYRQAAGRGLQLLFYSVGIGQISSEVPQNLSASRPQDRQFILSSKKLLLSDSGFYLCAWSSRGGANVLTFGAGSRLTVL.

This clonotype was seen ten or more times. J is TRBJ1-1 and V is TRBV6-1, with D tentatively TRBD1 (5 bases). Trimming pared 5 bases from V and 7 bases from J, leaving 11 bases between. The length of the CDR3 is 12 residues. Per the germline V gene, CDR1 is MNHNS and CDR2 is SASEGT. CDR3 loop: CASSPGLIEAFF. The CDR3 coding sequence is TGTGCCAGCAGTCCAGGGCTGATTGAAGCTTTCTTT.

This clonotype was seen ten or more times. The chain couples TRBV7-6 to TRBJ2-7; TRBD2 aligns across 12 bases. Germline V CDR1 and CDR2: SGHVS, FNYEAQ. The CDR3 runs to 18 residues. V lost 5 bases and J lost 3; bases outside the gene matches: 14. The CDR3 DNA reads as TGTGCCAGCAGCCTCCAACCGTACACTAGCGGGGGGAACTACGAGCAGTACTTC. This sequence encodes CASSLQPYTSGGNYEQYF.